The source of this T cell receptor (beta chain) is a study of cytotoxic CD8 clonotypes in ibrutinib-treated CLL. Study information: The average sample held approximately 260,000 productive templates and 94,082 productive rearrangements. General study results and limits: Rare overall, public clonotypes shrank or held steady under therapy. Baseline values of clonality outstripped age-matched healthy donors and followed circulating CD8+ T-cell counts.

As to this clone: No antigen is known for it.

Germline V CDR1 and CDR2: MDHEN, SYDVKM. V lost 6 bases, J lost 4 bases, and 7 bases stayed unmatched. CDR3 length: 14 amino acids. The assay was immunoSEQ multiplex PCR, and TCRdb's table has in-frame clones only and misses some. The repertoire holds about 160,000 clones, with nearly 90% as singletons. The chain links TRBV28 to TRBJ2-5, with 8 bases fitting TRBD2. Here the sequenced sample was PBMCs, taken at disease progression, from a patient treated with ibrutinib. This clonotype was sampled from a human donor with chronic lymphocytic leukemia. This CDR3 is CASRLAGSVETQYF. Written as DNA, the CDR3 is TGTGCCAGCAGATTAGCGGGATCGGTAGAGACCCAGTACTTC.